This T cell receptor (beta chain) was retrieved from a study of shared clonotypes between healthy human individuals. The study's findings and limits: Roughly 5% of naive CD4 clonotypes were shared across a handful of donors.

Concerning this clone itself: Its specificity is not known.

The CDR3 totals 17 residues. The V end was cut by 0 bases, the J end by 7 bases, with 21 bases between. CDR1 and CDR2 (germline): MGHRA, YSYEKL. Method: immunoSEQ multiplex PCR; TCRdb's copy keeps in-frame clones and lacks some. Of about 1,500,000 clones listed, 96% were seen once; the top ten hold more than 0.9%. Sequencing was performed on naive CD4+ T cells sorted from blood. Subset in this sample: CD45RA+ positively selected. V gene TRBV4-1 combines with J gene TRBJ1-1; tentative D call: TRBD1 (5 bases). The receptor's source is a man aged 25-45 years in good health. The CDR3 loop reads CASSQDGRAQSVGEAFF. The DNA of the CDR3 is TGCGCCAGCAGCCAAGATGGCAGGGCCCAAAGTGTGGGTGAAGCTTTCTTT.